This TCR beta chain was sequenced during a study of CD8 T cells in Susac syndrome. V was clipped by 0 bases and J by 5 bases; unmatched bases: 7. Per germline, CDR1 SGDLS and CDR2 YYNGEE. The CDR3 is 16 residues long. Worth noting for this clonotype: Its matching antigen is unknown.

Study results and caveats: It was acknowledged in the study that its TCR sequencing and HLA analysis involved a relatively small number of individuals.

High-throughput TCR beta sequencing covered peripheral CD8+ and CD4+ T cells. With random hexamers, 0.5 to 1 ug RNA was reverse transcribed. Using its own MiXCR run on the immunoSEQ multiplex PCR reads, TCRdb lists one record per CDR3 protein. Among some 150,000 distinct CDR3 sequences listed, 85% to 95% were seen once. This sequence originates from a human donor with multiple sclerosis. Input material: CD8+ T cells from PBMCs. This chain connects TRBV9 to TRBJ2-5; 10 bases map to TRBD2. CDR3 nucleotide sequence: TGTGCCAGCAGCGTAGTTCCAGCGGGGGGGCTGGAGACCCAGTACTTC. Its translation: CASSVVPAGGLETQYF. Full variable domain (outside the CDR3, taken from reference TRBV9 and TRBJ2-5): DSGVTQTPKHLITATGQRVTLRCSPRSGDLSVYWYQQSLDQGLQFLIQYYNGEERAKGNILERFSAQQFPDLHSELNLSSLELGDSALYFCASSVVPAGGLETQYFGPGTRLLVL.